Described below is a single T cell receptor beta chain sequence and its context. The antigen is not known. V shed 2 bases and J shed 5 bases, with 12 bases lying between them. Germline V lookup: CDR1 MNHNS, CDR2 SASEGT. There are 14 residues in the CDR3. The data stem from a study of T cells in localized non-small cell lung cancer. Overall study results and limits: Detection in adjacent lung was observed for a median around 50 of the top 100 tumor clones. Uninvolved adjacent lung had higher T cell clonality than tumor and all other tissues. Density of T cells in blood, when higher, went with longer overall survival. Heterogeneity is still possible, as just one tumor region was sequenced.

This table comes from immunoSEQ multiplex PCR, and its TCRdb copy is limited to in-frame clones, with some not included. There are 30,000 to 40,000 clones in the sample; 75% to 90% occur only once, and more than 4% lies in the top ten. This specimen was peripheral blood, taken before any cancer treatment. The gene calls are TRBV6-1 and TRBJ1-2, with D unclear. The sequence came from a man aged 35 to 70 with stage I lung adenocarcinoma. CDR3 region: CASSEKAEVYGYTF. The DNA for the CDR3 is TGTGCCAGCAGTGAAAAGGCGGAAGTTTATGGCTACACCTTC.